The sequence of this T cell receptor (beta chain) was determined in a study of T cell changes during pregnancy in multiple sclerosis. Per the germline V gene, CDR1 is SGHVS and CDR2 is FNYEAQ. The V segment lost 1 base and the J segment 7 bases; nucleotides outside the gene matches: 8. The CDR3 consists of 16 residues. Assay used: immunoSEQ multiplex PCR; TCRdb lists only in-frame clones, some missing. This sample has 20,000 or so clones; just over 85% occur once, and the top ten carry roughly 6%. The chain recombines TRBV7-6 with TRBJ2-2; TRBD2 agrees at 8 bases. The source is a female donor in good health, enrolled as a control in a pregnancy study. The sequencing here drew on CD8+ T cells from peripheral blood mononuclear cells, taken in the third trimester of pregnancy. CDR3 bases: TGTGCCAGCAGCTTAGTAGACGGACTAGCTGTCGGGGAGCTGTTTTTT. This gives the protein CASSLVDGLAVGELFF.